The 5 T cell receptor beta chains given below trace back to one sample, sequenced in a study of blood T cell repertoires in COVID-19 (dated by TCRdb to 2020 to 2021). Library creation used the immunoSEQ multiplex PCR assay. TCRdb mirrors the immuneACCESS table, restricted to in-frame sequences. Some clones are absent from its copies; in checked studies, under half trace to an unresolved V gene, and the reason for the others is unknown. The sample table lists about 220,000 clones, about 80% of them with a count of one. Approximately 1.3% of the sample rests with the top ten. The sequenced material came from PBMCs or T cells enriched from blood (not recorded which). Source of these receptors: a middle-aged woman with acute COVID-19.

The gene calls are TRBV19 and TRBJ2-2, with 13 bases fitting TRBD2. Germline V gives CDR1 LNHDA, CDR2 SQIVND (reference sequence). Losses at the gene ends were 4 bases for V and 5 bases for J; bases not matched to a gene: 10. The CDR3 length is 18 residues. This CDR3 reads CASSTPRTSGRHTGELFF. The DNA of the CDR3 is TGTGCCAGTAGTACCCCCCGGACTAGCGGGAGACATACCGGGGAGCTGTTTTTT. Full variable domain (rest looked up from reference TRBV19 and TRBJ2-2): DGGITQSPKYLFRKEGQNVTLSCEQNLNHDAMYWYRQDPGQGLRLIYYSQIVNDFQKGDIAEGYSVSREKKESFPLTVTSAQKNPTAFYLCASSTPRTSGRHTGELFFGEGSRLTVL.

The chain links TRBV29-1 to TRBJ1-1; weak D call: TRBD1 (6 bases). The V gene lost 4 bases and the J gene lost 0 bases, with 15 bases spanning the gap. The CDR3 is 15 amino acids. Germline V gives CDR1 SQVTM, CDR2 ANQGSEA. The CDR3 sequence is CSVVPLQGMNTEAFF. The CDR3 bases are TGCAGCGTTGTCCCCCTACAGGGCATGAACACTGAAGCTTTCTTT.

The J gene is TRBJ2-7, the V gene TRBV6-2 or TRBV6-3; 7 bases line up with TRBD1. Germline-derived CDR1 and CDR2 are MNHEY and SVGEGT. The J segment lost 2 bases and the V segment lost 6 bases, leaving 10 bases of the junction unmatched. The CDR3 has 15 residues. The CDR3, as DNA: TGTGCCAGCAGCCTCGACGGGACAGCACCCTACGAGCAGTACTTC. Protein: CASSLDGTAPYEQYF.

The CDR3 bases are TGTGCCAGCACGACGGGAGTGGCAGATACGCAGTATTTT. It specifies CASTTGVADTQYF. The rearrangement joins TRBV27 to TRBJ2-3, with D possibly TRBD2 on 6 matching bases. The CDR3 runs 13 residues. Per germline, CDR1 MNHEY and CDR2 SMNVEV (reference sequence). Trimming took 7 bases from V and 4 from J, leaving 12 bases between them.

The chain has TRBV7-2 and TRBJ2-4, with 8 bases aligning to TRBD1. J was trimmed by 3 bases and V by 4 bases; bases with no gene match: 8. CDR1 is SGHTA, CDR2 FQGNSA, per germline. The length of the CDR3 is 16 residues. The CDR3 is CASSSSQGAVKNIQYF. The CDR3, as DNA: TGTGCCAGCAGCTCAAGTCAGGGGGCGGTCAAAAACATTCAGTACTTC.